The rows below give T cell receptor beta chains drawn from one sample of a study of neurological immune-mediated disorders. TCRdb fed the 5' RACE reads into MiXCR, producing one record per CDR3 protein. The table has 60,000 to 70,000 distinct CDR3 sequences, around 5.1% seen once; the top ten hold around 5.3%. Sequenced sample: PBMCs. All receptors derive from a human donor with multiple sclerosis. The donor label of this sample is uncertain. CDR3s leave out the opening cysteine and the closing phenylalanine or tryptophan.

j_call,v_call,cdr3_aa
TRBJ2-1,TRBV4-1,ASSHGRGRGNEQF
TRBJ1-4,TRBV9,ASSTLGQGSGEKLF
TRBJ2-3,TRBV7-2,ASSLLGTTDTQY
TRBJ2-4,TRBV20-1,SASGQNIQY
TRBJ2-7,TRBV5-1,ASSLVVAGAFSYEQY
TRBJ2-1,TRBV14,ASSLWGQGAGNEQF
TRBJ1-2,TRBV4-1,ASSQERQGKSYGYT
TRBJ2-2,TRBV2,ASSRDNTGELF
TRBJ2-2,TRBV13,ASSLYRDNGELF
TRBJ2-6,TRBV25-1,ASRGSGANVLT
TRBJ2-7,TRBV5-1,ASSLVADSYEQY
TRBJ1-4,TRBV5-1,ASSRTGPPTNEKLF
TRBJ2-1,TRBV5-1,ASSSGTLNEQF
TRBJ1-2,TRBV11-2,ASTSLGTESYGYT
TRBJ1-1,TRBV5-1,ASHRGELNTEAF
TRBJ2-1,TRBV3-1,ASSLRGAGGKDNEQF
TRBJ1-2,TRBV5-1,ASSLAGGRYGYT
TRBJ1-4,TRBV20-1,SARDPGTGDEKLF
TRBJ2-5,TRBV20-1,SARAKPLGGLKTQY
TRBJ1-2,TRBV5-1,ASSLEQGVLGYT
TRBJ1-2,TRBV7-2,ASSQQGTASGYT
TRBJ2-3,TRBV4-1,ASSLTSGGTDTQY
TRBJ1-2,TRBV5-5,ASIPRQGISNYGYT
TRBJ2-3,TRBV5-1,ASSLVSGGAGDTQY
TRBJ2-5,TRBV10-3,AISGIGGQETQY
TRBJ2-7,TRBV20-1,SASYNYRFSGEQY
TRBJ1-2,TRBV12-3/TRBV12-4,ASSQGQLYGYT
TRBJ2-7,TRBV6-6,ASSPRDTISYEQY
TRBJ2-7,TRBV15,ATSRVGSGRGHHYEQY
TRBJ2-1,TRBV11-2,ASSLARQGSWYNEQF
TRBJ1-1,TRBV6-6,ASSPLSGTDRGSYGAF
TRBJ2-1,TRBV7-9,ASSPGRAKWNEQF
TRBJ2-1,TRBV10-3,AISTQGNEQF
TRBJ2-2,TRBV5-1,ASSLILTGELF
TRBJ2-2,TRBV27,ASSLSGGTGELF
TRBJ2-4,TRBV14,ASSGTGNFAIQY
TRBJ2-1,TRBV7-9,ASSLGFAGGRRNEQF
TRBJ2-1,TRBV20-1,SAKGGSYNEQF
TRBJ1-4,TRBV18,ASSPRQDNNEKLF
TRBJ2-7,TRBV6-5,ASSRAPAYEQY
TRBJ2-7,TRBV5-1,ASSLETDTYEQY
TRBJ2-1,TRBV10-3,AISLYNEQF
TRBJ2-3,TRBV7-3,ASSLNQALTDTQY